Listed below are T cell receptor beta chains from one sample, sequenced in a study of kidney transplant recipient with SARS-CoV-2 infection. MiXCR was run by TCRdb on the reads, yielding one entry per CDR3 protein. The table includes approximately 240,000 distinct CDR3 sequences, 29% detected once. Sequenced material: a blood sample, taken at baseline and on day 111 from a kidney transplant recipient. The source is a male patient aged 25-45 years who had COVID-19 and was a kidney transplant recipient. Some T cells may trace back to the graft donor. CDR3s include the opening cysteine and the closing phenylalanine or tryptophan.

v_gene,CDR3aa
TRBV15,CATSRDGYGYTF
TRBV11-1,CASSRRVKAGKTYGYTF
TRBV7-2,CASSSTVRDGKTYGYTF
TRBV28,CASSPPGSYEQYF
TRBV23-1,CASSSRRLRRKTYGYTF
TRBV5-1,CASSLEGVGGTDTQYF
TRBV6-5,CASSYDPNTEAFF
TRBV24-1,CATSDPLRELGNEQFF
TRBV27,CASSGGGRGDTQYF
TRBV5-5,CASRWCVSRKTYGYTF
TRBV6-6,CASSYSDPGAGGYTF
TRBV6-1,CASSEKAPHKGGRQFF
TRBV5-3,CARELTVVRKTYGYTF
TRBV20-1,CSAAPGQGSSYEQYF
TRBV29-1,CSVHSLNTEAFF
TRBV15,CATSRTGTSGMTQYF
TRBV5-1,CASSLRDTNYGYTF